Each of the 3 T cell receptor beta chains below was sequenced from the same sample in a study of blood T cell repertoires in COVID-19. The data were produced by immunoSEQ multiplex PCR, yet TCRdb's version contains in-frame clones alone and is incomplete. The repertoire holds some 67,000 clones, with 70% to 90% as singletons. Sample: peripheral blood. The receptors were gathered from a woman aged 80 or over with acute or convalescent COVID-19.

The chain employs TRBV3-1 (or the pseudogene TRBV3-2) and TRBJ2-2; a weak D match, TRBD1 (5 bases). Looked up from germline, CDR1 is LGHDT and CDR2 is YNNKEL (reference sequence). The ends were cut back, 1 base at V and 4 bases at J, with 7 bases in the middle. The CDR3 is made up of 14 amino acids. CDR3 protein: CASSQGGGTGELFF. The CDR3 coding sequence is TGTGCCAGCAGCCAAGGGGGCGGCACCGGGGAGCTGTTTTTT.

CDR3 sequence: CASTKPGGHGNTIYF. The CDR3, as DNA: TGTGCCAGCACCAAGCCGGGGGGGCATGGAAACACCATATATTTT. This chain connects TRBV3-1 (or the pseudogene TRBV3-2) to TRBJ1-3; TRBD1 might be the D (6 bases). V was trimmed by 7 bases and J by 3 bases, leaving 16 bases between them. Germline values: CDR1 LGHDT, CDR2 YNNKEL (reference sequence). The CDR3 has 15 residues.

The gene calls are TRBV6-2 or TRBV6-3 and TRBJ1-1; D might be TRBD1 (6 bases). V dropped 5 bases and J dropped 7 bases, with 11 bases sitting between them. The CDR3 spans 12 residues. Germline values: CDR1 MNHEY, CDR2 SVGEGT. The CDR3 loop is CASSKNRVEAFF. Here the CDR3 DNA reads TGTGCCAGCAGTAAAAACAGGGTTGAAGCTTTCTTT.